The entry that follows covers one T cell receptor beta chain sequence. This entry comes from a study of OX40 agonist ivuxolimab in advanced cancers. Study context: A history of anti-PD-1, anti-PD-L1 or anti-CTLA-4 therapy was acceptable, and around 36% had some.

Germline CDR1 LNHDA, CDR2 SQIVND (reference sequence). This CDR3 region has 13 residues. V was clipped by 3 bases and J by 4 bases, with 6 bases between them. TCRdb's table, derived via immunoSEQ multiplex PCR, lists solely in-frame clones and lacks some. The sample has 65,000 to 90,000 clones, over 65% seen once. Sequences were derived from CD4+ or CD8+ T cells sorted from blood, sampled in a trial of the OX40 agonist ivuxolimab. The gene calls are TRBV19 and TRBJ2-2; D unclear. This sequence originates from an adult with an advanced solid tumor such as melanoma, head and neck, liver or kidney cancer. CDR3 residues: CASSIRGTGELFF. The CDR3 DNA is TGTGCCAGTAGTATCAGAGGCACCGGGGAGCTGTTTTTT.